This passage covers 3 T cell receptor beta chains from one sample sequenced in a study of blood T cell repertoires in COVID-19. TCRdb keeps only in-frame clones here, not all; method: immunoSEQ multiplex PCR. The sample yields some 390,000 clones, roughly nine tenths seen once. The specimen sequenced was PBMCs or T cells enriched from blood (not recorded which). These receptors came from a man younger than 40 who had recovered from COVID-19.

The V and J genes are TRBV27 and TRBJ2-7, with TRBD2 matching 9 bases. CDR3 length: 14 amino acids. The V gene end was trimmed by 3 bases and the J gene end by 2 bases; junction bases not matched to a gene: 2. The germline CDR1 and CDR2 sequences are MNHEY and SMNVEV (reference sequence). The CDR3 protein is CASSFLAGTYEQYF. CDR3 nucleotide sequence: TGTGCCAGCAGTTTTCTAGCGGGGACCTACGAGCAGTACTTC.

The V call is TRBV5-1, the J call TRBJ2-5; D may be TRBD1 (8 bases). V was pared by 4 bases and J by 5 bases, with 21 bases between. The CDR3 totals 16 residues. Germline CDR1 and CDR2: SGHRS and YFSETQ. CDR3 protein: CASSAKQGARGETQYF. The CDR3 region has the DNA TGCGCCAGCAGCGCCAAGCAGGGGGCGCGGGGGGAGACCCAGTACTTC.

This rearrangement joins TRBV10-3 to TRBJ1-1, with D unresolved. Trimming stripped 0 bases from V and 9 bases from J, with 14 bases between. Germline CDR1 ENHRY, CDR2 SYGVKD. This CDR3 has 14 residues. The CDR3 DNA reads TGTGCCATCAGTGAGTCGAGGGCGGCCTCGAAAGCTTTCTTT. Its protein is CAISESRAASKAFF.